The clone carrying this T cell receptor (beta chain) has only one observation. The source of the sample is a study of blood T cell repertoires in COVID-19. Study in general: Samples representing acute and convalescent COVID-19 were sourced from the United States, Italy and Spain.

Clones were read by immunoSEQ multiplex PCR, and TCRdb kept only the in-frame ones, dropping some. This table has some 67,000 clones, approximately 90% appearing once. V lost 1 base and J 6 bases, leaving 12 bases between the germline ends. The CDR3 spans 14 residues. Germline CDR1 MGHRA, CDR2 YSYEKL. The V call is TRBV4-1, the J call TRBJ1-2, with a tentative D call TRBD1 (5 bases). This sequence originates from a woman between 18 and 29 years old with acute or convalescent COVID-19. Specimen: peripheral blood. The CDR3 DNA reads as TGCGCCAGCAGCCAAGGGGCCAGGGCTGATGGCTACACCTTC. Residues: CASSQGARADGYTF.